This T cell receptor beta chain derives from a study of T cell changes during pregnancy in multiple sclerosis (dated by TCRdb to between 2018 and 2021). A note on the overall study: The study looked at changes in the T cell repertoire across pregnancy in women with multiple sclerosis.

The protocol used for the library was the immunoSEQ multiplex PCR assay. What TCRdb holds here is the immuneACCESS table cut down to in-frame rearrangements. Part of the clones is not present; checked against another copy, under half of the missing clones reflect an unresolved V gene, and the others are unexplained. The table for this sample lists some 30,000 clones; roughly 89% of them were counted only once. In total, the top ten clones hold about 0.58% of the sample. Worth noting for this clone: Its antigen is currently not known. The sample holds no much larger clone one base away, and base qualities are not on file.

The clonotype originates from a female donor in good health, enrolled as a control in a pregnancy study. The specimen comprised CD4+ T cells from peripheral blood mononuclear cells, sampled in the third trimester of pregnancy.

At the DNA level, the sequence is TGTGCCATCAGTAAAAGGACAGGGGGCTTCCACTCCTACAATGAGCAGTTCTTC. This translates into CAISKRTGGFHSYNEQFF. The chain uses TRBV10-3 and TRBJ2-1, and TRBD1 aligns with 11 junction nucleotides. Including cysteine and phenylalanine, the CDR3 has 18 amino acids. The only DNA kept is the CDR3, 54 bases in frame from the first base. Germline trimming: 5 bases from V, 0 bases from J; junction bases outside gene matches: 9. From the germline V gene, CDR1 is ENHRY and CDR2 is SYGVKD.